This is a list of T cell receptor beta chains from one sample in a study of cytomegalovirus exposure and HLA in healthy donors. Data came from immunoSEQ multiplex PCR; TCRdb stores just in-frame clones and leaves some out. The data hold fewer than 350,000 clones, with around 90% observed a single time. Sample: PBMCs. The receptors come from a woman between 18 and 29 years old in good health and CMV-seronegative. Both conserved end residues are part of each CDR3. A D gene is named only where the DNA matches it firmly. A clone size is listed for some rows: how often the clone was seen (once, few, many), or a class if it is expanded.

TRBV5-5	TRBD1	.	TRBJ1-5	CASSLNRGDQPQHF	TGTGCCAGCAGCTTAAACAGGGGGGATCAGCCCCAGCATTTT
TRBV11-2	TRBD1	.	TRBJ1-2	CASSHRGTGPNGGYTF	TGTGCCAGCAGCCATCGAGGGACAGGGCCCAACGGGGGCTACACCTTC
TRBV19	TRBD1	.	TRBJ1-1	CASIRQGQRTEAFF	TGTGCCAGTATAAGACAGGGGCAACGGACTGAAGCTTTCTTT
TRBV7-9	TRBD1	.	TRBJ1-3	CASSLGLGQSSGNTIYF	TGTGCCAGCAGCTTGGGGTTGGGACAGAGCTCTGGAAACACCATATATTTT
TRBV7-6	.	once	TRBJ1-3	CASSLAGRTGNTIYF	TGTGCCAGCAGCTTAGCAGGGAGAACTGGAAACACCATATATTTT
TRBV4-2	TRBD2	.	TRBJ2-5	CASSQGAEGLAGGLGHF	TGTGCCAGCAGCCAAGGAGCGGAAGGACTAGCGGGGGGGTTGGGCCACTTC
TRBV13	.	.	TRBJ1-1	CASSLGLGLSLKRGTEAFF	TGTGCCAGCAGCTTAGGATTAGGGTTATCCTTAAAAAGGGGGACTGAAGCTTTCTTT
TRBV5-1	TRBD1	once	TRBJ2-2	CASSLGGQPGTELFF	TGCGCCAGCAGCTTGGGGGGACAGCCAGGAACGGAGCTGTTTTTT
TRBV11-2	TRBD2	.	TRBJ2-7	CASSLRLSGVSSYEQYF	TGTGCCAGCAGCTTGAGGCTTAGCGGGGTCAGCTCCTACGAGCAGTACTTC
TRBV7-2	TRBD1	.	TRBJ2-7	CASSFQGQGTYEQYF	TGTGCCAGCAGCTTTCAAGGACAGGGCACCTACGAGCAGTACTTC
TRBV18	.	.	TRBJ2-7	CASSPGHLYEQYF	TGTGCCAGCTCACCGGGACATTTATACGAGCAGTACTTC
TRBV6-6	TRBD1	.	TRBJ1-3	CASSRDSSGLDTIYF	TGTGCCAGCAGTCGGGACAGCTCCGGGCTAGACACCATATATTTT
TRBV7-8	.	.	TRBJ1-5	CASSPLSSNQPQHF	TGTGCCAGCAGCCCCCTGAGTAGCAATCAGCCCCAGCATTTT
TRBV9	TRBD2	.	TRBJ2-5	CASSPGGARGETQYF	TGTGCCAGCAGCCCCGGGGGGGCTCGGGGAGAGACCCAGTACTTC
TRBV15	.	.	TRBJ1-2	CATSRDLLTDRDYGYTF	TGTGCCACCAGCAGAGATCTTTTGACAGACAGAGACTATGGCTACACCTTC
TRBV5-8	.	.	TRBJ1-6	CASSLGWQSPLHF	TGTGCCAGCAGCTTGGGATGGCAGTCACCCCTCCACTTT
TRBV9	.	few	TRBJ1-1	CASSVGRNTEAFF	TGTGCCAGCAGCGTGGGGCGGAACACTGAAGCTTTCTTT
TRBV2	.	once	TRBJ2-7	CASSVQSVAYEQYF	TGTGCCAGCAGTGTACAGTCAGTTGCCTACGAGCAGTACTTC
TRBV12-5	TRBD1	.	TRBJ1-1	CASGPGQAKTVNTEAFF	TGTGCTAGTGGTCCGGGACAGGCAAAAACAGTCAACACTGAAGCTTTCTTT